This T cell receptor beta chain was profiled in a study of OX40 agonist ivuxolimab in advanced cancers. Germline V gives CDR1 ENHRY, CDR2 SYGVKD. The trim removed 3 bases at V and 6 bases at J, leaving 2 bases unmatched. The CDR3 runs to 13 residues. The protocol was immunoSEQ multiplex PCR, while the TCRdb copy is restricted to in-frame clones and leaves out a portion. The sample holds more than 90,000 clones, around 80% seen once. Sequencing used CD4+ or CD8+ T cells sorted from blood, obtained in a trial of the OX40 agonist ivuxolimab. The chain carries TRBV10-3 and TRBJ1-1, with 9 bases aligning to TRBD1. The receptor comes from an adult with an advanced solid tumor such as melanoma, head and neck, liver or kidney cancer. This CDR3 reads CAISDRDRAEAFF. The CDR3 nucleotides read TGTGCCATCAGTGATAGGGACAGGGCTGAAGCTTTCTTT.